This T cell receptor (beta chain) was captured in a study of molecular identifiers for immune sequencing clone quantification (dated 2018 in TCRdb). Regarding the research as a whole: For a replicate experiment, the RNA from either 20,000 or 100,000 naive CD8 T cells was divided into five aliquots, and four of those aliquots went on to sequencing. The study was a methods study using CD8 T cells to benchmark molecular-identifier clustering-based TCR repertoire sequencing (MIDCIRS) and TCR RNA copy counting. Points the paper makes about the study in general: Modeling indicated around 3.2 TCR RNA copies recovered per cell, compared with 7.5 to 10 by digital PCR, which implies a capture efficiency of about 27%. Highly expanded clone sizes could be underestimated because identical TCR molecules may share a barcode. When barcode sub-clustering was not used, chimeric consensus sequences inflated TCR diversity, with chimeras reaching as high as 47%. The naive libraries included spiked-in Jurkat TCR RNA (10 copies' worth), and this Jurkat TCR RNA is not part of the donor repertoire. In CMV-specific effector cells, clones with more than 20 RNA copies contained over 98% of molecules, whereas in naive cells such clones contained under 1% of molecules. Even against a background of some 920,000 naive CD8 T cells, spiked-in Jurkat TCR RNA amounting to a single cell's worth was reported to be detectable.

The library was generated by PCR. TCRdb lists the instrument as Illumina HiSeq 4000. Preparation of bulk TCR libraries followed a previously described approach, with the TCR primers listed in Table S5. Purification of total RNA was performed with the Qiagen AllPrep DNA/RNA kit. Reads from multiple sequencing runs of the same library were pooled before analysis. Processing in the source paper ran as follows. Reads were retained only if their TCR constant sequence matched exactly, and those retained reads were trimmed to 150 nt and grouped according to their 12-nt molecular barcodes. Reads within each barcode group were sub-clustered using a 15% Levenshtein threshold, and quality-weighted consensus sequences were constructed for each RNA molecule. Non-functional sequences were removed, as were lower-count sequences one edit away from another. Barcode sub-clusters with fewer than 20% of the maximum read count were removed, based on fitting two negative binomial distributions. In-frame beta chains were kept once TCRdb had trimmed the public reads at Q25 with fastp and called clones with MiXCR. A single entry per CDR3 protein holds the most common genes and DNA from its merged rows. The V and J calls and clone size are TCRdb's, not the authors'. The sample contains 75,000 to 100,000 distinct CDR3 sequences, roughly 20% of them found a single time. The biggest ten clones account for around 0.88% of the sample.

This clonotype was counted only a few times. The specificity of this receptor is unknown. It has no much larger one-base neighbor in the sample; base qualities were not kept. Trimming accounts for 5 bases at V and 4 bases at J, while the number of junction bases matched to no gene is 10. As encoded in the germline V gene (reference sequence), CDR1 is MNHEY while CDR2 is SMNVEV. The CDR3, cysteine through phenylalanine, is 16 amino acids long. Solely the CDR3 DNA is kept, with 48 bases framed from the first base. Libraries of naive CD8 T cells were generated from about 20,000 to 1,000,000 sorted cells, with 10%, 30% or 50% of the purified RNA used. Naive CD8 T cells were FACS-sorted as CD8+CD4-CCR7+CD45RA+ on a BD FACSAria II into RLT Plus buffer. Around 11 TCR copies' worth of Jurkat RNA were spiked into about 20,000-1,100,000 naive CD8 T cell samples to test detection sensitivity. Enrichment of CD8 T cells was performed with RosetteSep CD8+ T Cell Enrichment Cocktail and Ficoll-Paque, after which ACK red cell lysis was carried out.

The TCR was taken from a human donor in good health. Some libraries in this study had Jurkat cell RNA spiked in. The sequenced sample consisted of naive CD8+ T cells from blood, with Jurkat cell RNA spiked in. Interpreted using the paper, the cell subset or site label stands for: FACS-sorted CD8+CD4-CCR7+CD45RA+ naive T cells. Recombination connected TRBV27 to TRBJ2-3; 9 central nucleotides agree with TRBD2. The nucleotides are TGTGCCAGCAGTCACACCCGGGTAGCGGGAGCAGATACGCAGTATTTT. Its protein product is CASSHTRVAGADTQYF.